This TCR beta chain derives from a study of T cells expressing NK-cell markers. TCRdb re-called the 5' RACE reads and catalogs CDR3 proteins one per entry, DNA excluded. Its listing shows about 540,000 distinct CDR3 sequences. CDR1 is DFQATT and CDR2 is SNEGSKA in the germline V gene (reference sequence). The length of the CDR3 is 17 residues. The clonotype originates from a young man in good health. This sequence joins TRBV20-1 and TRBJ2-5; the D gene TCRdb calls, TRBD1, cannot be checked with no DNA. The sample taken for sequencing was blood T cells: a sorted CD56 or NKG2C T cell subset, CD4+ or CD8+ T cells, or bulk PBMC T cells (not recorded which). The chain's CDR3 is CSARDTKAGRPQETQYF.